The text below deals with one T cell receptor (beta chain). Profiling relied on immunoSEQ multiplex PCR, and the TCRdb table lists in-frame clones only, not all of them. Seen here are roughly 100,000 clones, around 80% observed once, and the top ten hold approximately 3%. This sample is part of a study of T cell clones after liver transplantation. The CDR3 runs to 14 residues. The germline V gene encodes CDR1 KGHSH and CDR2 LQKENI. Between the trimmed V and J ends, which lost 2 bases and 3 bases, there was a span of 8 bases. This material consisted of CD4+ T cells from blood, taken 47 months after liver transplant. V is TRBV18 and J is TRBJ1-5; a weak D match, TRBD1 (5 bases). The clonotype was recovered from a human patient who received a liver transplant. The T cells may come from the graft donor. The CDR3 region is CASSPGAINQPQHF. The CDR3 coding sequence is TGTGCCAGCTCACCAGGGGCCATCAATCAGCCCCAGCATTTT.